These 3 T cell receptor beta chains came from one sample sequenced in a study of spatial heterogeneity in lung cancer. Whole-study results and caveats: The study found that expanded intratumoral alpha and beta TCR counts tracked tumor mutation counts.

No antigen has been identified for these receptors. Time point described: sample taken at primary tumor resection. TCRdb reprocessed the 5' RACE reads via MiXCR and lists one record per CDR3 protein. The sample records 1,500 to 2,000 distinct CDR3 sequences, more than 4.5% being singletons. Sample: lung tumor tissue, taken at surgery. Receptors originate from a male donor with early-stage non-small cell lung cancer.

This clonotype qualifies as medium-sized. The chain has TRBV3-1 and TRBJ2-7; 9 positions match TRBD1. CDR1 and CDR2 from the germline V gene are LGHDT and YNNKEL (reference sequence). The CDR3 totals 14 residues. After removal of 1 base from V and 3 bases from J, the junction contained 1 base not matched to a gene. Here the CDR3 DNA reads TGTGCCAGCAGCCAAGGGACAGGGGTCTACGAGCAGTACTTC. It codes for CASSQGTGVYEQYF.

By sample share, this clonotype is large. The chain uses TRBV20-1 and TRBJ1-1; unclear D gene. V lost 1 base to trimming and J lost 0 bases, with 9 bases between them. Germline V gives CDR1 DFQATT, CDR2 SNEGSKA (reference sequence). This CDR3 contains 14 residues. For the CDR3, the DNA is TGCAGTGCTAGAGTTCCAGGTATGAACACTGAAGCTTTCTTT. Amino acids: CSARVPGMNTEAFF.

Sample share makes this clonotype large. This chain connects TRBV21-1 to TRBJ1-5; the DNA was not used to check the table's D call, TRBD1. TRBV21-1 is an annotated pseudogene. CDR3 length equals 16 residues. The CDR3 sequence is CASSTHNRGSNQPQHF. CDR3 nucleotides: TGTGCCAGCAGCACCCATAACAGGGGTAGCAATCAGCCCCAGCATTTT.